This T cell receptor beta chain was sequenced for a study of graft-versus-host responses after intestinal transplantation. Overall study: Anti-thymocyte globulin served as induction for all recipients, who then took tacrolimus and steroids for about 3 years. Study-wide results and caveats: Ileal or blood samples showed some GvH clones first, and such clones were also found in recipient marrow. High graft-versus-host to host-versus-graft clonal ratios were found in allografts of patients who had graft-donor T cell macrochimerism.

The ends lost 7 bases at V and 5 bases at J; junction bases unmatched: 8. Germline values: CDR1 LNHDA, CDR2 SQIVND (reference sequence). The CDR3 length is 15 residues. For this clone: Antigen: not known.

TCRdb's copy holds only in-frame clones and misses some; the assay was immunoSEQ multiplex PCR. The profile shows roughly 110,000 clones, roughly 93% of them singletons. The V call is TRBV19, the J call TRBJ2-5, with 12 bases identical to TRBD1. The sequencing used unstimulated CD8+ T cells sorted from spleen or lymph node cells, collected before transplant. The TCR comes from a human donor who was the organ donor for an intestinal transplant. CDR3 in amino acids: CASTDGTGGEETQYF. The DNA of the CDR3 is TGTGCCAGTACCGACGGGACAGGGGGCGAGGAGACCCAGTACTTC.